This TCR beta chain stems from a study of technical replicates of blood from four donors. Trimming took 3 bases from V and 2 from J, leaving 7 bases between them. This CDR3 region has 13 residues. CDR1 is GTSNPN, CDR2 SVGIG, per germline (reference sequence). Some clones are missing from TCRdb's copy, which holds only in-frame ones; the method was immunoSEQ multiplex PCR. The table has about 59,000 clones, 80% to 95% seen once; the top ten hold around 4.2%. This rearrangement joins TRBV30 to TRBJ1-4, with D unresolved. Sequenced: PBMCs. This TCR derives from a human donor in good health. Some clones in this sample may be carry-over from other donors' samples. In DNA form, the CDR3 reads TGTGCCTGGAGAGCGACCACTAATGAAAAACTGTTTTTT. It translates to CAWRATTNEKLFF. The whole variable domain, remainder taken from reference TRBV30 and TRBJ1-4, is SQTIHQWPATLVQPVGSPLSLECTVEGTSNPNLYWYRQAAGRGLQLLFYSVGIGQISSEVPQNLSASRPQDRQFILSSKKLLLSDSGFYLCAWRATTNEKLFFGSGTQLSVL.